These 10 T cell receptor beta chains were all obtained from the same sample, sequenced in a study of blood T cell repertoires in COVID-19 (dated by TCRdb to about 2020). Libraries were prepared through the immunoSEQ multiplex PCR assay. Drawn from immuneACCESS, this table holds only the in-frame rearrangements with V and J called that TCRdb kept. Clones are partly lost; checked studies trace under half to an unresolved V gene and leave the rest unexplained. The sample data list about 95,000 clones, and 75% to 85% of these were observed just once. The ten largest make up around 5% of the sample. Sample: peripheral blood. The receptors come from a man older than 75 with COVID-19, enrolled during active disease.

In DNA form, the CDR3 reads TGCAGTGCTAGTCCGGGACAGGGGGCCTACGGCTACACCTTC. Encoded protein: CSASPGQGAYGYTF. V usage is TRBV20-1 and J usage is TRBJ1-2; 12 bases fit TRBD1. Germline loops: CDR1 DFQATT, CDR2 SNEGSKA (reference sequence). Trimming removed 3 bases from V and 8 bases from J; junction bases left unmatched: 7. CDR3 size: 14 residues.

The V gene is TRBV15, the J gene TRBJ1-5; 11 bases line up with TRBD1. The CDR3 is 17 residues long. V lost 6 bases to trimming and J lost 0 bases; unmatched junction nucleotides: 7. Germline lookup yields CDR1 LNHNV and CDR2 YYDKDF (reference sequence). In nucleotides, the CDR3 is TGTGCCACCAGAGTGGGACAGGGGGTCAATAGCAATCAGCCCCAGCATTTT. Encoded protein: CATRVGQGVNSNQPQHF.

This sequence joins TRBV4-1 and TRBJ1-3; 7 positions match TRBD1. Germline values: CDR1 MGHRA, CDR2 YSYEKL. V dropped 1 base and J dropped 5; count of bases not matched to a gene: 8. The CDR3 is 16 amino acids. The CDR3 nucleotides are TGCGCCAGCAGCCAAGCAGGGACAGTGGAGCGAAACACCATATATTTT. This encodes CASSQAGTVERNTIYF.

CDR3 loop: CASSEALGTSGGGLGDEQYF. CDR3 DNA sequence: TGTGCCAGCAGTGAAGCTTTGGGGACTAGCGGGGGTGGCCTCGGGGACGAGCAGTACTTC. The genes are TRBV6-1 and TRBJ2-7; 14 bases agree with TRBD2. The V gene's germline CDR1 is MNHNS and CDR2 SASEGT. Trimming cost V 0 bases and J 5 bases; bases outside gene matches: 15. This CDR3 region has 20 residues.

The CDR3 sequence is CASSSYTEKLFF. CDR3 nucleotide sequence: TGTGCCAGCAGCTCTTACACCGAAAAACTGTTTTTT. The rearrangement uses TRBV7-8 and TRBJ1-4; D unclear. This CDR3 is 12 amino acids long. CDR1 and CDR2 from the germline V gene are SGHVS and FQNEAQ. Between the trimmed V and J ends, which lost 4 bases and 8 bases, there was a span of 8 bases.

CDR3 sequence (DNA): TGTGCCAGCACCAGGCCAGATTTGAACACTGAAGCTTTCTTT. Translating gives CASTRPDLNTEAFF. The chain carries TRBV5-4 and TRBJ1-1; D remains unclear. V lost 6 bases, J lost 0 bases, and 12 bases lay in between. The CDR3 covers 14 residues. Germline assignment: CDR1 SGHNT and CDR2 YYREEE (reference sequence). The complete variable domain, with remaining parts taken from reference TRBV5-4 and TRBJ1-1, reads ETGVTQSPTHLIKTRGQQVTLRCSSQSGHNTVSWYQQALGQGPQFIFQYYREEENGRGNFPPRFSGLQFPNYSSELNVNALELDDSALYLCASTRPDLNTEAFFGQGTRLTVV.

This clone appeared a few times. The chain links TRBV6-1 to TRBJ2-5, with D possibly matching TRBD2 (6 bases). V lost 2 bases and J lost 5, with 12 bases in between. Germline CDR1 is MNHNS and CDR2 is SASEGT. The CDR3 loop spans 14 amino acids. The CDR3 spells CASSEIRGMETQYF. The CDR3 nucleotides are TGTGCCAGCAGTGAAATTCGGGGGATGGAGACCCAGTACTTC.

The CDR3 protein is CASSKGAGGYQPQHF. CDR3 bases: TGTGCCAGCAGCAAAGGGGCAGGGGGATATCAGCCCCAGCATTTT. The chain has TRBV21-1 and TRBJ1-5; TRBD1, the table's D call, lacks a check against the DNA. TRBV21-1 is a recognized pseudogene. The CDR3 loop spans 15 amino acids.

This chain uses TRBV6-5 with TRBJ2-7; 10 bases are a match to TRBD2. Trimming removed 5 bases from V and 5 bases from J; junction bases left unmatched: 6. This CDR3 is built from 14 residues. Germline-derived CDR1 and CDR2 are MNHEY and SVGAGI. CDR3 protein: CASSRLAGAHEQYF. Written as DNA, the CDR3 is TGTGCCAGCAGTCGGCTAGCGGGAGCACACGAGCAGTACTTC.

This clone is a singleton in its sample. The genes are TRBV28 and TRBJ1-6; TRBD1 matches at 8 bases. The V segment lost 1 base and the J segment 10 bases; nucleotides outside the gene matches: 6. Germline CDR1 reads MDHEN; CDR2 reads SYDVKM. The CDR3 is 15 amino acids. The CDR3 DNA sequence: TGTGCCAGCAGTTTATCGGGACAGGTTGGATCACCCCTCCACTTT. Its translation is CASSLSGQVGSPLHF.